This is a list of T cell receptor beta chains from one sample in a study of blood T cell repertoires in COVID-19. The method was immunoSEQ multiplex PCR; TCRdb's version includes in-frame clones alone and lacks a portion of them. The sample holds a few hundred thousand clones, approximately 91% seen once. Sequences were obtained from PBMCs or T cells enriched from blood (not recorded which). These TCRs come from a woman aged 40 to 50 who had been exposed to COVID-19. Each CDR3 is given with its conserved first and last residue. Each record gives: J gene, D gene, V gene, clone size, CDR3 protein, CDR3 DNA. A D gene is named only where the DNA matches it firmly. Where a row states a size, it is once, few, many or the class of an expanded clone; other rows omit it.

>TRBJ2-3|TRBD2|TRBV5-1|.
CASSIAGPGDTQYF
TGCGCCAGCAGCATAGCGGGTCCTGGGGATACGCAGTATTTT
>TRBJ2-7|TRBD2|TRBV7-2|.
CASSPGLDRYEQYF
TGTGCCAGCAGCCCGGGACTAGATCGCTACGAGCAGTACTTC
>TRBJ1-4|.|TRBV2|.
CASSDFIGANEKLFF
TGTGCCAGCAGTGACTTTATCGGAGCTAATGAAAAACTGTTTTTT
>TRBJ1-1|.|TRBV7-2|.
CASSLEPGLNTEAFF
TGTGCCAGCAGCTTAGAACCAGGGTTGAACACTGAAGCTTTCTTT
>TRBJ2-7|.|TRBV27|.
CASSFNRGHEQYF
TGTGCCAGCAGTTTTAACCGAGGGCACGAGCAGTACTTC
>TRBJ2-1|TRBD2|TRBV10-1|.
CASSAGLADRNEQFF
TGCGCCAGCAGTGCAGGACTAGCGGACAGGAATGAGCAGTTCTTC
>TRBJ2-3|TRBD1|TRBV19|.
CASSIGTGFTDTQYF
TGTGCCAGTAGTATTGGGACAGGGTTCACAGATACGCAGTATTTT
>TRBJ1-6|.|TRBV11-3|once
CASTSQSLNSPLHF
TGTGCCAGCACTTCACAGAGCCTTAATTCACCCCTCCACTTT
>TRBJ1-2|TRBD1|TRBV30|.
CAWSLPGQGSYGYTF
TGTGCCTGGAGCCTTCCGGGACAGGGTTCCTATGGCTACACCTTC
>TRBJ1-5|.|TRBV10-2|.
CASSDSGDQPQHF
TGCGCCAGCAGTGACTCAGGGGATCAGCCCCAGCATTTT
>TRBJ1-1|TRBD1|TRBV27|.
CASSPGQGSGLQPLEAFF
TGTGCCAGCAGTCCGGGACAGGGTTCGGGGCTCCAACCTCTGGAAGCTTTCTTT
>TRBJ1-2|.|TRBV3-1/TRBV3-2|.
CASRTSGGYTF
TGTGCCAGTAGGACGTCAGGGGGCTACACCTTC
>TRBJ1-5|.|TRBV27|.
CASRVRVGQTAQHF
TGTGCCAGCAGGGTCAGGGTCGGTCAAACGGCCCAGCATTTT
>TRBJ2-7|.|TRBV6-5|.
CASSSIPKRGYEQYF
TGTGCCAGCAGTTCGATACCTAAAAGAGGCTACGAGCAGTACTTC
>TRBJ1-4|TRBD1|TRBV15|.
CATSRRGREKLFF
TGTGCCACCAGCCGCAGGGGGCGCGAAAAACTGTTTTTT
>TRBJ1-6|.|TRBV7-2|.
CASSRVSNSPLHF
TGTGCCAGCAGCCGGGTTTCTAATTCACCCCTCCACTTT
>TRBJ1-2|TRBD1|TRBV12-3/TRBV12-4|once
CASSSGQGYGYTF
TGTGCCAGCAGCTCAGGACAGGGCTATGGCTACACCTTC
>TRBJ2-7|TRBD2|TRBV7-8|few
CASSLTSGSYEQYF
TGTGCCAGCAGCCTCACTAGCGGCTCCTACGAGCAGTACTTC
>TRBJ1-6|.|TRBV2|.
CASNGDSYNSPLHF
TGTGCCAGCAACGGGGACTCCTATAATTCACCCCTCCACTTT
>TRBJ1-3|TRBD1|TRBV28|.
CASSSGTVGGNTIYF
TGTGCCAGCAGTTCCGGGACAGTAGGTGGAAACACCATATATTTT
>TRBJ1-6|TRBD1|TRBV6-2/TRBV6-3|.
CASSFPSGQRNSPLHF
TGTGCCAGCAGTTTCCCTTCGGGACAGAGGAATTCACCCCTCCACTTT
>TRBJ2-1|.|TRBV5-1|.
CASSLGQIYNEQFF
TGCGCCAGCAGCTTGGGGCAGATTTACAATGAGCAGTTCTTC
>TRBJ1-5|.|TRBV19|.
CASSPPVGQAGSNQPQHF
TGTGCCAGTAGCCCCCCCGTAGGCCAGGCGGGGAGCAATCAGCCCCAGCATTTT
>TRBJ2-7|.|TRBV30|few
CAWSFLTGIPYEQYF
TGTGCCTGGAGTTTCCTTACAGGGATCCCCTACGAGCAGTACTTC
>TRBJ1-1|TRBD1|TRBV19|.
CATRQGSNTEAFF
TGTGCCACCCGACAGGGGTCGAACACTGAAGCTTTCTTT
>TRBJ2-7|.|TRBV6-5|once
CASSFRIESYEQYF
TGTGCCAGCAGTTTTCGTATTGAGTCCTACGAGCAGTACTTC
>TRBJ1-1|.|TRBV3-1/TRBV3-2|.
CASSPRSAGTEAFF
TGTGCCAGCAGCCCCCGCTCGGCGGGCACTGAAGCTTTCTTT
>TRBJ2-7|.|TRBV21-1|once
CASIGQEEFYEQYF
TGTGCCAGCATTGGGCAGGAGGAATTCTACGAGCAGTACTTC
>TRBJ1-2|.|TRBV6-5|.
CATRDGYGYTF
TGTGCCACCCGAGACGGGTATGGCTACACCTTC
>TRBJ2-1|TRBD2|TRBV6-2/TRBV6-3|.
CASSYSPTTSGAYNEQFF
TGTGCCAGCAGTTACTCCCCAACGACTAGCGGGGCGTACAATGAGCAGTTCTTC
>TRBJ2-3|.|TRBV18|.
CASSPPTYTDTQYF
TGTGCCAGCTCACCACCCACTTACACAGATACGCAGTATTTT
>TRBJ1-5|.|TRBV6-5|.
CASSQNQPQHF
TGTGCCAGCAGCCAGAATCAGCCCCAGCATTTT
>TRBJ1-4|TRBD1|TRBV3-1/TRBV3-2|.
CASSPRGGTDEKLFF
TGTGCCAGCAGCCCGCGCGGGGGGACAGATGAAAAACTGTTTTTT
>TRBJ2-1|.|TRBV5-1|.
CASRPRRGDYNEQFF
TGCGCCAGCAGACCTAGGCGGGGTGACTACAATGAGCAGTTCTTC
>TRBJ2-3|TRBD2|TRBV7-3|.
CASSLLPGLETDTQYF
TGTGCCAGCAGCCTCCTTCCGGGACTAGAGACCGATACGCAGTATTTT
>TRBJ1-4|.|TRBV30|.
CAWSKKGGLGEKLFF
TGTGCCTGGAGCAAAAAGGGAGGGCTTGGTGAAAAACTGTTTTTT
>TRBJ2-7|TRBD2|TRBV7-2|once
CASRPWRGESYEQYF
TGTGCCAGCAGACCTTGGCGGGGGGAATCCTACGAGCAGTACTTC
>TRBJ2-1|.|TRBV24-1|.
CATSEHRRGSYNEQFF
TGTGCCACCAGTGAACACAGGAGAGGCTCCTACAATGAGCAGTTCTTC
>TRBJ1-2|TRBD1|TRBV4-2|.
CASSQVAGGSGYTF
TGTGCCAGCAGCCAAGTAGCAGGGGGCTCCGGCTACACCTTC
>TRBJ1-5|.|TRBV24-1|.
CATSGRTDQPQHF
TGTGCCACCAGTGGTCGTACAGACCAGCCCCAGCATTTT
>TRBJ2-6|TRBD2|TRBV5-1|.
CASSPREGLSGANVLTF
TGCGCCAGCAGCCCCAGGGAGGGACTCTCTGGGGCCAACGTCCTGACTTTC
>TRBJ1-2|.|TRBV7-8|once
CASSLESPGSYGYTF
TGTGCCAGCAGCTTAGAAAGCCCCGGTAGCTATGGCTACACCTTC
>TRBJ2-1|TRBD2|TRBV9|.
CASSVSSGNWNEQFF
TGTGCCAGCAGCGTATCTAGCGGGAATTGGAATGAGCAGTTCTTC
>TRBJ1-3|TRBD1|TRBV5-5|.
CASSLGGQVNTIYF
TGTGCCAGCAGCTTGGGGGGACAGGTTAACACCATATATTTT
>TRBJ1-2|TRBD1|TRBV2|.
CASRGDRGNYGYTF
TGTGCCAGCAGAGGGGACAGGGGGAACTATGGCTACACCTTC
>TRBJ1-2|.|TRBV2|once
CASSMGQGPLDGYTF
TGTGCCAGCTCCATGGGGCAGGGCCCTCTAGATGGCTACACCTTC
>TRBJ2-1|TRBD2|TRBV5-1|.
CASSLISGRGYNEQFF
TGCGCCAGCAGCTTGATTAGCGGGAGGGGCTACAATGAGCAGTTCTTC
>TRBJ1-2|.|TRBV12-3/TRBV12-4|.
CASSTSYGYTF
TGTGCCAGCAGCACTAGCTATGGCTACACCTTC
>TRBJ1-3|.|TRBV12-3/TRBV12-4|once
CASNREGNTIYF
TGTGCCAGCAACCGGGAGGGAAACACCATATATTTT
>TRBJ2-5|TRBD2|TRBV13|.
CASSLFVGGGSETQYF
TGTGCCAGCAGCTTATTCGTGGGCGGGGGGTCTGAGACCCAGTACTTC
>TRBJ2-4|TRBD1|TRBV29-1|.
CSVAQGAKNIQYF
TGCAGCGTTGCACAGGGGGCGAAAAACATTCAGTACTTC
>TRBJ2-1|TRBD2|TRBV5-1|.
CASSLDSGRGVNEQFF
TGCGCCAGCAGCTTGGATAGCGGGAGAGGAGTCAATGAGCAGTTCTTC